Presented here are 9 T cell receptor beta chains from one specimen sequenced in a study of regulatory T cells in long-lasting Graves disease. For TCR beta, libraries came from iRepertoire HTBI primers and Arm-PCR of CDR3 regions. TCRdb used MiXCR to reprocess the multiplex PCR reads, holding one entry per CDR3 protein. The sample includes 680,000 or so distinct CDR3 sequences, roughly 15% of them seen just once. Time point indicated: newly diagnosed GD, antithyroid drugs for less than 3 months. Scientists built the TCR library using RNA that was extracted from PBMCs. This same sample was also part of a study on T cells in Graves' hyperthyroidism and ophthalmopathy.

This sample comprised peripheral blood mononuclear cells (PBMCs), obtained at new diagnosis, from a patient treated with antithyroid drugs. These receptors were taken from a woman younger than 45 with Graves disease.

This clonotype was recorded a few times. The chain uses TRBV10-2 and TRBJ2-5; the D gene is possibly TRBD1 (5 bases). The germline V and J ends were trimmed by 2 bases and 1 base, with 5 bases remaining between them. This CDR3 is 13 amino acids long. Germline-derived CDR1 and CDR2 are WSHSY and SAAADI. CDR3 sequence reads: CASSEQGQETQYF. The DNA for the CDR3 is TGCGCCAGCAGTGAGCAGGGCCAAGAGACCCAGTACTTC.

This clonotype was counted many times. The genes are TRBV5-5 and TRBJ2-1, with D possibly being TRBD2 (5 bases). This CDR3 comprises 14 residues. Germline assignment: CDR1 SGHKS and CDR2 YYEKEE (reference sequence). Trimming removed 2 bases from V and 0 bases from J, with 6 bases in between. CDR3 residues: CASSFGNSYNEQFF. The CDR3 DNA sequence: TGTGCCAGCAGCTTCGGGAACTCCTACAATGAGCAGTTCTTC.

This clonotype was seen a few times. Here the CDR3 reads CSARRLSARRLAGVEQYF. CDR3 coding DNA: TGCAGTGCTAGACGCCTTAGCGCGAGGAGACTAGCGGGAGTCGAGCAGTACTTC. The chain couples TRBV20-1 to TRBJ2-7, with 12 nucleotides matching TRBD2. Germline-derived CDR1 and CDR2 are DFQATT and SNEGSKA (reference sequence). The V gene end was trimmed by 2 bases and the J gene end by 6 bases; junction bases not matched to a gene: 17. The CDR3 sequence is 18 residues long.

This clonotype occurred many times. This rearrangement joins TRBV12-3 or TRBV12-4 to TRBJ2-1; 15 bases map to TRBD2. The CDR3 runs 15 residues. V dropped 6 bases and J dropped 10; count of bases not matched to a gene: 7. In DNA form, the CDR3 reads TGTGCCAGCAGCGGACTAGCGGGAGGGCCGAGAGAGCAGTTCTTC. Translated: CASSGLAGGPREQFF.

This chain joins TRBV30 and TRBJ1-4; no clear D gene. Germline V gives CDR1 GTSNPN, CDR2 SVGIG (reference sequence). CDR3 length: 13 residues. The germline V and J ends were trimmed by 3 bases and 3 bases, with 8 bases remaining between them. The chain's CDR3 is CAWRGLPNEKLFF. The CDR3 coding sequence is TGTGCCTGGAGAGGGCTACCTAATGAAAAACTGTTTTTT.

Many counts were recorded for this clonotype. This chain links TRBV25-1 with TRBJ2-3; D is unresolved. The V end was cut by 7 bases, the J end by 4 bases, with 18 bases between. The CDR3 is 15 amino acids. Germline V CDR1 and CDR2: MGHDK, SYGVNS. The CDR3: CASKGRRFNSDTQYF. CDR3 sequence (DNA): TGTGCCAGCAAGGGCCGAAGATTCAACTCAGATACGCAGTATTTT.

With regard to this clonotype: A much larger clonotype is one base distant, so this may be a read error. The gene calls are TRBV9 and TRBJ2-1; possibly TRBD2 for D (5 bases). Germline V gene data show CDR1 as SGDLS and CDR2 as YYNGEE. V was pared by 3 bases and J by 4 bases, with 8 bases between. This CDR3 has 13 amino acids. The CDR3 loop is CASSAPGYNEQFF. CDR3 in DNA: TGTGCCAGCAGCGCCCCGGGATACAATGAGCAGTTCTTC.

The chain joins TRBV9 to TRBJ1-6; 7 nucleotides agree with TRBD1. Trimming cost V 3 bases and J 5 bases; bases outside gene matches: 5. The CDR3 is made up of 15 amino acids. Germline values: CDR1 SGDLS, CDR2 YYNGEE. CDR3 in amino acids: CASSDRDSNNSPLHF. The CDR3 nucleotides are TGTGCCAGCAGCGACCGGGACAGCAATAATTCACCCCTCCACTTT. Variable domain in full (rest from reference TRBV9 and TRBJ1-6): DSGVTQTPKHLITATGQRVTLRCSPRSGDLSVYWYQQSLDQGLQFLIQYYNGEERAKGNILERFSAQQFPDLHSELNLSSLELGDSALYFCASSDRDSNNSPLHFGNGTRLTVT.

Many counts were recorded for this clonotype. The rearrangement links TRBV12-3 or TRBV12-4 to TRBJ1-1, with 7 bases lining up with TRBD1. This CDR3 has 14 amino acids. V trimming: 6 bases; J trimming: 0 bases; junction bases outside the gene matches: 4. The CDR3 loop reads CASSIGTVNTEAFF. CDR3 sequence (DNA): TGTGCCAGCAGCATTGGGACAGTGAACACTGAAGCTTTCTTT.